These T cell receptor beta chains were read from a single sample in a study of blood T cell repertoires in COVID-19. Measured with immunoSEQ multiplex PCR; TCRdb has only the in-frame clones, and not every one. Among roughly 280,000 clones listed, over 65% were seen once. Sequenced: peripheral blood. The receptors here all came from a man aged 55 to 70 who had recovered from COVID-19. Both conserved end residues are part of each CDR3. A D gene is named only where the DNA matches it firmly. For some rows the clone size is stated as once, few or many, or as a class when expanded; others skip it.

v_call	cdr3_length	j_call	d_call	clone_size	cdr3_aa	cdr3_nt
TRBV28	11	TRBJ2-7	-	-	CATRGVFEQYF	TGTGCCACCAGGGGAGTTTTCGAGCAGTACTTC
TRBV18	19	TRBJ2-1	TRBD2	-	CASSPLPGLAGFAYNEQFF	TGTGCCAGCTCACCATTACCGGGACTAGCGGGATTCGCCTACAATGAGCAGTTCTTC
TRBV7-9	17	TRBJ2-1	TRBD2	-	CASSRRTSGSWYNEQFF	TGTGCCAGCAGCCGAAGGACTAGCGGGAGTTGGTACAATGAGCAGTTCTTC
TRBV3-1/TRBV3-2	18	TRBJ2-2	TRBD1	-	CASSLTAGQVKNTGELFF	TGTGCCAGCAGCCTGACCGCTGGACAGGTAAAAAACACCGGGGAGCTGTTTTTT
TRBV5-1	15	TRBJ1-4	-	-	CASSLGQATNEKLFF	TGCGCCAGCAGCTTGGGACAGGCAACTAATGAAAAACTGTTTTTT
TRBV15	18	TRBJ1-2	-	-	CATSRGLQWQAQFYGYTF	TGTGCCACCAGCAGAGGCCTTCAGTGGCAGGCGCAATTCTATGGCTACACCTTC
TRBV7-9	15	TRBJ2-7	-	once	CASSTSGTGTYEQYF	TGTGCCAGCAGTACTTCCGGTACTGGTACCTACGAGCAGTACTTC
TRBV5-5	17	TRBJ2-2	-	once	CASILTPTGFNTGELFF	TGTGCCAGCATCCTGACCCCTACAGGGTTTAACACCGGGGAGCTGTTTTTT
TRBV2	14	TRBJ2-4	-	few	CASSESVVSNIQYF	TGTGCCAGCAGTGAATCGGTAGTATCAAACATTCAGTACTTC
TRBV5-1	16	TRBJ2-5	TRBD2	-	CPPSLARGGPEETQYF	TGCCCCCCCAGCTTGGCGCGGGGGGGGCCCGAAGAGACCCAGTACTTC
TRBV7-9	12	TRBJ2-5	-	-	CASSPSGETQYF	TGTGCCAGCAGCCCTAGTGGTGAGACCCAGTACTTC
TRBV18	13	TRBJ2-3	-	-	CASSPDYTDTQYF	TGTGCCAGCTCACCTGACTACACAGATACGCAGTATTTT
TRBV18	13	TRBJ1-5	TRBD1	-	CASSPTGNQPQHF	TGTGCCAGCTCCCCGACAGGGAATCAGCCCCAGCATTTT
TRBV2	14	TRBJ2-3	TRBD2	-	CASRTGTSVDTQYF	TGTGCCAGCAGGACCGGGACTAGTGTAGATACGCAGTATTTT
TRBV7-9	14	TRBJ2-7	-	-	CASSYTGQTYEQYF	TGTGCCAGCAGCTATACGGGACAAACCTACGAGCAGTACTTC
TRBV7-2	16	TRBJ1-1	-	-	CASSFGAWQRNTEAFF	TGTGCCAGCAGCTTCGGAGCCTGGCAGAGAAACACTGAAGCTTTCTTT
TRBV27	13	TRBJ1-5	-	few	CASSLYPGQPQHF	TGTGCCAGCAGTTTATATCCGGGGCAGCCCCAGCATTTT
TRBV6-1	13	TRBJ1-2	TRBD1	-	CASSDDRVAGYTF	TGTGCCAGCAGTGATGACAGGGTGGCTGGCTACACCTTC
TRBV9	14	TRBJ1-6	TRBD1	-	CASSVGTENSPLHF	TGTGCCAGCAGCGTGGGGACAGAGAATTCACCCCTCCACTTT
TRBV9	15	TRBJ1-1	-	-	CASSVGVEGDTEAFF	TGTGCCAGCAGCGTAGGGGTCGAGGGGGACACTGAAGCTTTCTTT
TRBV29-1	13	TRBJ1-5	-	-	CSVANRKNQPQHF	TGCAGCGTAGCGAACCGGAAGAATCAGCCCCAGCATTTT
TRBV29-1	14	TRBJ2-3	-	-	CSVDVAGRTDTQYF	TGCAGCGTTGACGTTGCGGGTCGGACAGATACGCAGTATTTT
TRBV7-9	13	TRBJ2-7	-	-	CASSFPGVYEQYF	TGTGCCAGCAGCTTTCCAGGGGTCTACGAGCAGTACTTC
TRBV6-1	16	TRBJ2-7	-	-	CASSEHPRARAEEQYF	TGTGCCAGCAGTGAACACCCCAGGGCCCGGGCGGAGGAGCAGTACTTC
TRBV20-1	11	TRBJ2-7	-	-	CSARGRSEQYF	TGCAGTGCTAGAGGGAGGAGCGAGCAGTACTTC
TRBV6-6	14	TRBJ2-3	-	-	CASSDRPSTDTQYF	TGTGCCAGCAGTGACAGGCCGAGCACAGATACGCAGTATTTT
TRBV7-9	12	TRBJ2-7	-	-	CASSATVYEQYF	TGTGCCAGCAGCGCGACTGTCTACGAGCAGTACTTC
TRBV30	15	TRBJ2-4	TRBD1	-	CAWSQGVLAKNIQYF	TGTGCCTGGAGTCAGGGGGTTTTAGCCAAAAACATTCAGTACTTC
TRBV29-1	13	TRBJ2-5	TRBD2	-	CSGLGTSFETQYF	TGCAGCGGCCTAGGGACTAGCTTTGAGACCCAGTACTTC
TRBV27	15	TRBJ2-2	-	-	CASSSGSSNTGELFF	TGTGCCAGCAGTTCGGGGTCGTCGAACACCGGGGAGCTGTTTTTT
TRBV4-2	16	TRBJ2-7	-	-	CASSQDQDSSSYEQYF	TGTGCCAGCAGCCAAGATCAGGACTCTAGCTCCTACGAGCAGTACTTC
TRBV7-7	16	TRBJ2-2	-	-	CASSLGGRQAPGELFF	TGTGCTAGCAGCTTAGGGGGGCGACAGGCCCCCGGGGAGCTGTTTTTT
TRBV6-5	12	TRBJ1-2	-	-	CASSTRTGGYTF	TGTGCCAGCAGTACCAGGACGGGAGGCTACACCTTC
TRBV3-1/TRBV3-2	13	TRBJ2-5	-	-	CASSLSVEETQYF	TGTGCCAGCAGCCTTTCGGTGGAAGAGACCCAGTACTTC
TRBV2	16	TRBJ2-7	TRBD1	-	CASSHDPGQTSYEQYF	TGTGCCAGCAGTCATGACCCGGGACAGACCTCCTACGAGCAGTACTTC
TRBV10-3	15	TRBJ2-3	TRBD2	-	CAIRKSGALTDTQYF	TGTGCCATCAGGAAAAGCGGGGCCCTCACAGATACGCAGTATTTT
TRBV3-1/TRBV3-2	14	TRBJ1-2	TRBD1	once	CASSARTGTGGYTF	TGTGCCAGCAGCGCACGGACAGGGACGGGAGGCTACACCTTC
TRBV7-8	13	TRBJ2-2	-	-	CASSAQGPGELFF	TGTGCCAGCAGCGCACAGGGCCCCGGGGAGCTGTTTTTT
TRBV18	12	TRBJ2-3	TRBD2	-	CASSPGEGTQYF	TGTGCCAGCTCACCAGGGGAGGGAACGCAGTATTTT